The 9 T cell receptor beta chains presented below share a single source sample, sequenced in a study of blood T cells in healthy people across ages. It was with a sample-barcoded 5' primer and a J-beta primer mix that a second PCR of roughly 7 to 12 cycles was run. TCRdb used MiXCR to reprocess the 5' RACE reads, holding one entry per CDR3 protein. The sample has 780,000 or so distinct CDR3 sequences, around 25% seen once; the top ten hold more than 3%. The data also belong to a second study, concerning T cells of mothers and their children.

The source material was blood. Receptors originate from a boy between 10 and 17 years old in good health.

In its sample, this clonotype was seen a few times. V gene TRBV20-1 combines with J gene TRBJ2-3, with D perhaps matching TRBD2 (7 bases). The CDR3 contains 15 residues. V gave up 6 bases and J gave up 4 bases, with 20 bases separating them. Per the germline V gene, CDR1 is DFQATT and CDR2 is SNEGSKA (reference sequence). CDR3 bases: TGCAGTGCCACCCAGGGGACTACAGGTCCAGATACGCAGTATTTT. As protein: CSATQGTTGPDTQYF.

This clonotype was detected a few times. The chain couples TRBV20-1 to TRBJ2-3; D is unresolved. This CDR3 comprises 14 residues. Germline assignment: CDR1 DFQATT and CDR2 SNEGSKA (reference sequence). Trimming took 7 bases from V and 1 from J, leaving 15 bases between them. The CDR3 spells CSEAAGDRTDTQYF. The CDR3, as DNA: TGCAGTGAAGCCGCCGGTGACCGCACAGATACGCAGTATTTT.

The chain links TRBV10-3 to TRBJ1-2; 7 bases are a match to TRBD1. In germline, CDR1 is ENHRY, CDR2 SYGVKD. Trimming at V came to 0 bases and at J to 9 bases, leaving 13 bases not matched to a gene. The CDR3 loop spans 16 amino acids. CDR3: CAISESLTGQATSYTF. CDR3 DNA sequence: TGTGCCATCAGTGAGTCTCTCACTGGACAGGCTACAAGCTACACCTTC.

This clonotype has just a few counts. The chain recombines TRBV20-1 with TRBJ2-6; D not certain. Germline-derived CDR1 and CDR2 are DFQATT and SNEGSKA (reference sequence). Trimming shortened V by 0 bases and J by 0 bases, and 3 bases separated the two germline ends. The CDR3 spans 14 residues. CDR3 DNA: TGCAGTGCTAGAGAGAGCTCTGGGGCCAACGTCCTGACTTTC. The encoded protein is CSARESSGANVLTF.

This clonotype came up a few times. The rearrangement joins TRBV7-9 to TRBJ1-1; D remains unclear. V gave up 4 bases and J gave up 6 bases, with 12 bases separating them. Looked up from germline, CDR1 is SEHNR and CDR2 is FQNEAQ (reference sequence). The CDR3 is made up of 13 amino acids. The CDR3 nucleotides read TGTGCCAGCAGCTCCTTGGGGAGTCCTGAAGCTTTCTTT. Protein product: CASSSLGSPEAFF.

This clonotype was recorded at least ten times. The chain joins TRBV28 to TRBJ2-4; TRBD2 matches at 9 bases. The germline V gene has CDR1 MDHEN and CDR2 SYDVKM. CDR3 size: 15 residues. Germline trimming cut 3 bases from V and 9 bases from J; bases unmatched to any gene: 9. The CDR3 loop reads CASSFGGSGSSIQYF. In nucleotides, the CDR3 is TGTGCCAGCAGTTTCGGGGGTAGCGGGAGCAGCATTCAGTACTTC.

The chain uses TRBV10-3 and TRBJ2-5; the D gene could be TRBD1 or TRBD2 (5 bases each). Per the germline V gene, CDR1 is ENHRY and CDR2 is SYGVKD. Trimming stripped 8 bases from V and 5 bases from J, with 15 bases between. The CDR3 has 13 residues. The CDR3 loop reads CAIERGLGETQYF. The DNA for the CDR3 is TGTGCCATCGAGAGGGGCCTAGGGGAGACCCAGTACTTC.

This clonotype has a handful of counts. The chain employs TRBV4-1 and TRBJ2-7; 10 nucleotides align to TRBD1. The germline CDR1 and CDR2 sequences are MGHRA and YSYEKL. This CDR3 is built from 15 residues. J lost 2 bases, V lost 3 bases, and 4 bases had no gene match. CDR3 amino acids: CASSQVDRGPYEQYF. CDR3 in DNA: TGCGCCAGCAGCCAGGTAGACAGGGGGCCCTACGAGCAGTACTTC.

V and J are TRBV27 and TRBJ1-1, with a tentative D call TRBD1 (6 bases). The length of the CDR3 is 17 residues. Germline V CDR1 and CDR2: MNHEY, SMNVEV (reference sequence). The V end lost 8 bases, the J end lost 0 bases, and 22 bases lay between the germline ends. The CDR3 loop is CASDIRGARQMNTEAFF. Here the CDR3 DNA reads TGTGCCAGCGATATTAGGGGGGCCCGACAAATGAACACTGAAGCTTTCTTT.